This T cell receptor (beta chain) was profiled in a study of radiotherapy plus CTLA-4 blockade in lung cancer. Looking at the study overall: For 15% to 20% of patients, objective responses occurred, and roughly 30% had disease control. Notes on the study in general: Among blood TCR repertoires after radiotherapy plus ipilimumab, tumor-derived clones expanded. Reports identified early blood T cell clone dynamics, with interferon-beta, as the best response predictor.

As to this clone: Its matching antigen is unknown.

Repertoires were generated with immunoSEQ multiplex PCR, while TCRdb's copy carries only in-frame clones and drops some. Here the sample spans 25,000 to 35,000 clones, approximately 82% being singletons. Lung cancer patients with chemo-refractory metastatic non-small-cell disease were given focal radiation plus CTLA-4 blockade with ipilimumab. This TCR was recovered from a human donor with non-small cell lung cancer who had stable disease on radiotherapy plus ipilimumab. This sample comprised peripheral blood, obtained from a patient treated with radiotherapy plus ipilimumab.

In nucleotides, the CDR3 is TGTGCCAGCAGTTTACCAACCGGGACTCCTTATTCCTACAATGAGCAGTTCTTC. Protein: CASSLPTGTPYSYNEQFF. The chain is built from TRBV27 and TRBJ2-1, with D possibly matching TRBD2 (6 bases). V gave up 2 bases and J gave up 1 base, with 18 bases separating them. CDR1 MNHEY and CDR2 SMNVEV come from the germline V gene (reference sequence). The CDR3 runs to 18 residues.